The 14 T cell receptor beta chains below all came from one sample that was sequenced in a study of a mutant IDH1 vaccine in newly diagnosed glioma. Time point in this sample: week 5, during vaccination. Topical imiquimod accompanied each vaccine dose, which consisted of 300 ug of mutant IDH1 20-mer peptide. Data came from immunoSEQ multiplex PCR; TCRdb stores just in-frame clones and leaves some out. Among 38,000 or so clones listed, approximately 90% were seen once. Their target antigens are unknown. The sample in question was PBMCs, obtained from a glioma patient whose treatment included an IDH1 peptide vaccine. The receptor source for this set is a man aged 45-65 years with glioma.

V and J are TRBV5-1 and TRBJ1-5; D unclear. V was shortened by 1 base and J by 2 bases, with 7 bases between the two germline ends. In germline, CDR1 is SGHRS, CDR2 YFSETQ. The CDR3 totals 14 residues. The CDR3: CASSLTGGNQPQHF. CDR3 DNA: TGCGCCAGCAGCTTGACGGGTGGCAATCAGCCCCAGCATTTT. The entire variable domain, with the rest obtained from reference TRBV5-1 and TRBJ1-5, is as follows: KAGVTQTPRYLIKTRGQQVTLSCSPISGHRSVSWYQQTPGQGLQFLFEYFSETQRNKGNFPGRFSGRQFSNSRSEMNVSTLELGDSALYLCASSLTGGNQPQHFGDGTRLSIL.

The chain recombines TRBV7-9 with TRBJ1-2; D is uncertain. V was trimmed by 6 bases and J by 0 bases, leaving 8 bases between them. CDR1 and CDR2 (germline): SEHNR, FQNEAQ (reference sequence). This CDR3 is built from 13 residues. CDR3 bases: TGTGCCAGCAGTCATGGCACTAACTATGGCTACACCTTC. It specifies CASSHGTNYGYTF.

The J gene is TRBJ1-2, the V gene TRBV7-6, with 7 bases fitting TRBD1. The CDR3 is made up of 14 amino acids. The V segment lost 6 bases and the J segment 8 bases; nucleotides outside the gene matches: 12. CDR1 and CDR2 from the germline V gene are SGHVS and FNYEAQ. The CDR3 DNA is TGTGCCAGCAGACAACTTTACAGGGGAGGAGGCTACACCTTC. This sequence encodes CASRQLYRGGGYTF.

The rearrangement uses TRBV5-6 and TRBJ2-7; D unresolved. V was shortened by 4 bases and J by 2 bases, with 13 bases between the two germline ends. There are 14 residues in the CDR3. From germline, CDR1 is SGHDT and CDR2 YYEEEE. This CDR3 is CASSEETWTYEQYF. The CDR3 DNA reads TGTGCCAGCAGCGAGGAAACATGGACCTACGAGCAGTACTTC.

V is TRBV5-1 and J is TRBJ2-1, with D tentatively TRBD1 (6 bases). Germline V gene lookup returns CDR1 SGHRS and CDR2 YFSETQ. The CDR3 loop spans 14 amino acids. V lost 3 bases to trimming and J lost 5 bases, with 12 bases between them. CDR3 loop: CASSSPRDNNEQFF. The CDR3 bases are TGCGCCAGCAGCTCCCCTCGGGACAACAATGAGCAGTTCTTC.

This clone was seen only once. The rearrangement uses TRBV27 and TRBJ2-2, with 9 bases aligning to TRBD2. V gave up 0 bases and J gave up 7 bases; unmatched junction bases: 0. Germline assignment: CDR1 MNHEY and CDR2 SMNVEV (reference sequence). CDR3 size: 14 residues. CDR3 DNA: TGTGCCAGCAGTTTATCACTAGCGGGCGGGGAGCTGTTTTTT. It codes for CASSLSLAGGELFF.

The chain combines TRBV5-1 with TRBJ1-3; D gene unclear. Germline-derived CDR1 and CDR2 are SGHRS and YFSETQ. The CDR3 totals 16 residues. The V end was cut by 2 bases, the J end by 0 bases, with 12 bases between. The CDR3 loop reads CASSLQTQSSGNTIYF. CDR3 coding DNA: TGCGCCAGCAGCTTACAGACACAGAGCTCTGGAAACACCATATATTTT. The full variable domain, its missing parts supplied by reference TRBV5-1 and TRBJ1-3, is KAGVTQTPRYLIKTRGQQVTLSCSPISGHRSVSWYQQTPGQGLQFLFEYFSETQRNKGNFPGRFSGRQFSNSRSEMNVSTLELGDSALYLCASSLQTQSSGNTIYFGEGSWLTVV.

This clone occurred a few times. The genes are TRBV7-8 and TRBJ2-7; 8 bases are shared with TRBD1. Germline CDR1 is SGHVS and CDR2 is FQNEAQ. J lost 6 bases, V lost 5 bases, and 9 bases had no gene match. This CDR3 comprises 14 residues. In DNA, the CDR3 is TGTGCCAGCAGCGCCGGGACAGGATTGAGCGAGCAGTACTTC. This sequence encodes CASSAGTGLSEQYF.

The CDR3 is CASSQVSQEENSPLHF. The CDR3 DNA reads as TGTGCCAGCAGCCAAGTTAGCCAGGAAGAAAATTCACCCCTCCACTTT. The V call is TRBV4-2, the J call TRBJ1-6; D remains unclear. The length of the CDR3 is 16 residues. Trimming cost V 1 base and J 7 bases, with 14 bases left between them. Germline-derived CDR1 and CDR2 are LGHNA and YNFKEQ.

Here the CDR3 DNA reads TGCACCAGCAGCCATGAAGCGCGGGAGCGGGGCTCCTACGAGCAGTACTTC. Residues: CTSSHEARERGSYEQYF. V and J are TRBV1 and TRBJ2-7; TRBD2 is the table's D call and was not checked against the DNA. TRBV1 is listed as a pseudogene. The CDR3 contains 17 residues.

The rearrangement joins TRBV18 to TRBJ1-5; TRBD1 is a possible D gene (6 bases). V was shortened by 3 bases and J by 10 bases, with 19 bases between the two germline ends. This CDR3 comprises 15 residues. The germline V gene encodes CDR1 KGHSH and CDR2 LQKENI. The CDR3 sequence: CASSPGTPNKGPQHF. In nucleotides, the CDR3 is TGTGCCAGCTCACCCGGGACACCTAATAAAGGTCCCCAGCATTTT.

The chain uses TRBV15 and TRBJ1-5, with D tentatively TRBD1 (5 bases). Trimming left V 1 base short and J 3 bases short, with 13 bases between. The CDR3 has 16 residues. Germline CDR1 is LNHNV and CDR2 is YYDKDF (reference sequence). The CDR3 DNA reads as TGTGCCACCAGCAGAGGCCTTGGGGGGGTCAATCAGCCCCAGCATTTT. Protein sequence: CATSRGLGGVNQPQHF.

V gene TRBV18 combines with J gene TRBJ1-1, with a possible D match to TRBD1 (5 bases). The CDR3 runs to 13 residues. From germline, CDR1 is KGHSH and CDR2 LQKENI. Trimming pared 4 bases from V and 2 bases from J, leaving 8 bases between. The CDR3 loop reads CASSRGQNTEAFF. Written as DNA, the CDR3 is TGTGCCAGCTCACGAGGACAAAACACTGAAGCTTTCTTT.

The rearrangement joins TRBV6-5 to TRBJ2-1, with 9 bases aligning to TRBD1. This CDR3 region has 15 residues. The J segment lost 4 bases and the V segment lost 6 bases, leaving 7 bases of the junction unmatched. Germline values: CDR1 MNHEY, CDR2 SVGAGI. The CDR3, as DNA: TGTGCCAGCAGCCTGGACAGGGGCCCTTACAATGAGCAGTTCTTC. The encoded protein is CASSLDRGPYNEQFF.